These T cell receptor beta chains were read from a single sample in a study of blood T cells in healthy people across ages. Each CDR3 protein is one row after TCRdb ran MiXCR on the 5' RACE reads. The table includes about 680,000 distinct CDR3 sequences, about half detected once. The sample taken for sequencing was blood. The receptors come from a woman aged 60 to 75 in good health. CDR3s leave out the opening cysteine and the closing phenylalanine or tryptophan. Fields, in order: V gene, CDR3 protein.

TRBV20-1	SASWGSGNEQF
TRBV5-1	ASSSGLPTGELF
TRBV7-3	ASSFMSGRADTDTQY
TRBV20-1	SGQREKSYEQY
TRBV9	ASSPQDGNSPLH
TRBV7-9	ASSLPSYGYT
TRBV5-1	ASSFMTPGNEKLF
TRBV20-1	SARTSGRNNEQF
TRBV20-1	SAVKAGMNTEAF
TRBV6-5	ASSAQGRYEKLF
TRBV2	ASNLGGGTGELF
TRBV29-1	SDGQETQY
TRBV28	ASSLYRLNQPQH
TRBV4-3	ASSQDVRTGKETQY
TRBV11-2	ASSRWRGLTDTQY
TRBV7-2	ASSLGGNERETQY
TRBV5-1	ASSLTVMGGEAF
TRBV5-1	ASSLEGGPVDTQY
TRBV7-2	ASSPQGPHLDGYT
TRBV28	ASSRGTGVLAEQF
TRBV2	ASSVGTGDGYT
TRBV11-2	ASSINGGSYNEQF
TRBV5-5	ASSFTSSTDTQY
TRBV3-1	ASSHGQSGANVLT
TRBV20-1	SARPPALSPYEQY
TRBV29-1	SVDTRGGSYNEQY
TRBV7-2	ASSPLAGGLQETQY
TRBV20-1	SAPDTANEQF
TRBV28	ASSLDPPEKLF
TRBV7-2	ASSLLGYGYT
TRBV4-2	ASSPKREGRDGQPQH
TRBV7-2	ASSGDWTGQETQY
TRBV3-1	ASSQDRWASGNTYEQY
TRBV7-3	ASSSLAGGYNERF
TRBV27	ASSASAVNEQF
TRBV6-1	ASKGTSSGKAYNEQF
TRBV5-1	ASSGGPIAGGNTQY
TRBV7-9	ASSAATWGEQY
TRBV7-2	ASSLQRTSGIRQNEQF
TRBV6-1	ASSDNGILGKLF
TRBV20-1	SAPGNGTSGKASRTYEQY
TRBV12-3/TRBV12-4	ASKRAGLDEQY